These 14 T cell receptor beta chains share one sample of origin, sequenced in a study of blood T cell repertoires in COVID-19 (dated by TCRdb to 2020 to 2021). Libraries were built with the immunoSEQ multiplex PCR assay. TCRdb holds this immuneACCESS table with in-frame rearrangements only. Some clones are missing; in checked studies, unresolved V genes explain under half, and the rest has no known cause. For this sample the table gives just over 300,000 clones, of which 85% to 90% were detected only once. The top ten hold around 1.9% of the sample. Sequences were obtained from peripheral blood. These receptors all stem from a woman in her twenties or thirties with COVID-19, enrolled during active disease.

The chain links TRBV2 to TRBJ2-7; the match to TRBD2 covers 7 bases. Germline CDR1 reads SNHLY; CDR2 reads FYNNEI. The CDR3 length is 13 residues. The trim removed 11 bases at V and 5 bases at J, leaving 12 bases unmatched. The CDR3 here is CAGGRGLPNEQYF. The DNA for the CDR3 is TGTGCCGGGGGGAGGGGCCTCCCCAACGAGCAGTACTTC.

V usage is TRBV7-8 and J usage is TRBJ2-7, with a tentative D call TRBD1 (6 bases). Germline V CDR1 and CDR2: SGHVS, FQNEAQ. The V and J ends lost 4 bases and 3 bases respectively, with 10 bases between them. This CDR3 spans 13 amino acids. The chain's CDR3 is CASSYTQGYEQYV. DNA of the CDR3: TGTGCCAGCAGCTACACACAGGGCTACGAGCAGTACGTC.

The CDR3, as DNA: TGTGCCAGCAGTTTTACCCTCCCCTTGGGACAGGGGGACAATGAGCAGTTCTTC. Protein sequence: CASSFTLPLGQGDNEQFF. The V call is TRBV27, the J call TRBJ2-1; 11 positions match TRBD1. The CDR3 runs to 18 residues. J gave up 5 bases and V 3 bases, and 12 bases lay outside the gene matches. Germline CDR1 MNHEY, CDR2 SMNVEV (reference sequence).

The chain has TRBV6-5 and TRBJ1-1; 7 nucleotides match TRBD1. V trimming: 7 bases; J trimming: 4 bases; junction bases outside the gene matches: 9. CDR1 is MNHEY and CDR2 is SVGAGI in the germline V gene. The CDR3 loop spans 14 amino acids. The CDR3 reads CASTSQGGGTEAFF. The CDR3, as DNA: TGTGCCAGCACCTCCCAGGGGGGCGGCACTGAAGCTTTCTTT.

The V and J genes are TRBV9 and TRBJ1-6; D may be TRBD1 (5 bases). The CDR3 spans 14 residues. CDR1 and CDR2 from the germline V gene are SGDLS and YYNGEE. Between the trimmed V and J ends, which lost 0 bases and 6 bases, there was a span of 7 bases. DNA of the CDR3: TGTGCCAGCAGCGTAGGACAGCTTAATTCACCCCTCCACTTT. This translates into CASSVGQLNSPLHF.

This rearrangement joins TRBV6-5 to TRBJ1-5; D not certain. The CDR3 consists of 13 residues. The V gene lost 0 bases and the J gene lost 8 bases, with 8 bases spanning the gap. The germline V gene encodes CDR1 MNHEY and CDR2 SVGAGI. The chain's CDR3 is CASSYSSTEPQHF. CDR3 nucleotides: TGTGCCAGCAGTTACTCGAGTACGGAGCCCCAGCATTTT.

In its sample, this clone was seen once. J is TRBJ1-3 and V is TRBV15, with 7 nucleotides matching TRBD1. Trimming at V came to 3 bases and at J to 0 bases, leaving 5 bases not matched to a gene. The CDR3 covers 16 residues. Per germline, CDR1 LNHNV and CDR2 YYDKDF (reference sequence). CDR3 DNA: TGTGCCACCAGCAGGGGACAGACACGCTCTGGAAACACCATATATTTT. Translating gives CATSRGQTRSGNTIYF.

The V and J genes are TRBV7-2 and TRBJ2-5, with TRBD1 matching 10 bases. V shed 5 bases and J 2 bases; nucleotides not matched to a gene: 8. The CDR3 length is 16 residues. The germline CDR1 and CDR2 sequences are SGHTA and FQGNSA. CDR3 sequence (DNA): TGTGCCAGCAGCCCAATGACAGGGGGCCGACAAGAGACCCAGTACTTC. This gives the protein CASSPMTGGRQETQYF.

This chain connects TRBV11-2 to TRBJ2-1, with 9 nucleotides matching TRBD1. Germline V gene lookup returns CDR1 SGHAT and CDR2 FQNNGV. The CDR3 has 14 residues. V shed 5 bases, J shed 6 bases, and the junction held 5 bases outside the gene matches. The CDR3 DNA is TGTGCCAGCAGCAGAGGGACAGGGATCAATGAGCAGTTCTTC. Its translation is CASSRGTGINEQFF. Full variable domain (outside the CDR3, taken from reference TRBV11-2 and TRBJ2-1): EAGVAQSPRYKIIEKRQSVAFWCNPISGHATLYWYQQILGQGPKLLIQFQNNGVVDDSQLPKDRFSAERLKGVDSTLKIQPAKLEDSAVYLCASSRGTGINEQFFGPGTRLTVL.

The chain combines TRBV18 with TRBJ2-7, with TRBD2 matching over 13 bases. The germline V gene encodes CDR1 KGHSH and CDR2 LQKENI. With V trimmed by 4 bases and J by 4 bases, 4 bases remained unmatched. The CDR3 is made up of 15 amino acids. DNA of the CDR3: TGTGCCAGCTCACAGACTAGCGGGGGGTCGTACGAGCAGTACGTC. It translates to CASSQTSGGSYEQYV.

V and J are TRBV20-1 and TRBJ1-1; perhaps TRBD1 as D (5 bases). Trimming cost V 8 bases and J 7 bases, with 14 bases left between them. Looked up from germline, CDR1 is DFQATT and CDR2 is SNEGSKA (reference sequence). CDR3 length: 11 amino acids. CDR3 loop: CSSIDRYEAFF. The CDR3 nucleotides read TGCAGTTCTATAGACAGATATGAAGCTTTCTTT.

This sequence joins TRBV29-1 and TRBJ1-2, with 7 positions matching TRBD1. Germline V gives CDR1 SQVTM, CDR2 ANQGSEA. This CDR3 is built from 12 residues. J lost 5 bases, V lost 3 bases, and 3 bases had no gene match. Here the CDR3 reads CSVETGRYGYTF. The CDR3 DNA reads TGCAGCGTTGAGACAGGGCGATATGGCTACACCTTC.

The V gene is TRBV7-8, the J gene TRBJ1-2, with D perhaps TRBD1 (6 bases). The CDR3 is 13 residues long. Per the germline V gene, CDR1 is SGHVS and CDR2 is FQNEAQ. The germline V and J ends were trimmed by 4 bases and 4 bases, with 10 bases remaining between them. For the CDR3, the DNA is TGTGCCAGCAGCTATGGACAGACCTATGGCTACACCTTC. This encodes CASSYGQTYGYTF.

In this sample, this clone turned up once. The chain combines TRBV7-9 with TRBJ1-3; unclear D gene. V was clipped by 0 bases and J by 0 bases, with 9 bases between them. This CDR3 has 16 amino acids. Germline V gives CDR1 SEHNR, CDR2 FQNEAQ (reference sequence). The CDR3 region is CASSLAVRISGNTIYF. The CDR3 nucleotides are TGTGCCAGCAGCTTAGCAGTCAGGATCTCTGGAAACACCATATATTTT.